This T cell receptor beta chain derives from a study of T cell changes during pregnancy in multiple sclerosis. CDR1 is MDHEN and CDR2 is SYDVKM in the germline V gene. CDR3 length: 18 residues. Deletions cut 1 base from V and 0 bases from J, with 15 bases between. The assay was immunoSEQ multiplex PCR, and TCRdb's table has in-frame clones only and misses some. The data contain about 81,000 clones, around 93% of them singletons. Sequencing was performed on peripheral blood, taken in the third trimester of pregnancy. The chain has TRBV28 and TRBJ2-2; tentatively, D is TRBD1 (6 bases). The TCR sequence derives from a female donor in good health, enrolled as a control in a pregnancy study. The CDR3 nucleotides read TGTGCCAGCAGTTTATCCGGCAGGGGCTTCGCGAACACCGGGGAGCTGTTTTTT. Amino acid sequence: CASSLSGRGFANTGELFF.